The present T cell receptor (beta chain) was sequenced within a study of blood T cell repertoires in COVID-19. Study summary: There were acute and convalescent COVID-19 samples, and they came from the United States, Italy and Spain. PBMCs, B-cell-depleted T cells, or T cells provided the cDNA or gDNA that made up the material.

In the study's own analysis: Reference gene primer amplification gave estimated nucleated cell counts. Measured with immunoSEQ multiplex PCR; TCRdb has only the in-frame clones, and not every one. V and J calls and clone size are copied from that table; D and trimming were computed from the DNA. In the table there are 250,000 or so clones, roughly nine tenths of which are singletons. V was clipped by 4 bases and J by 4 bases; unmatched bases: 3. Germline V gene lookup returns CDR1 SGHAT and CDR2 FQDESV (reference sequence). The CDR3 runs to 13 residues. The sequence derives from a man aged 35-49 years with active or convalescent COVID-19. Sequenced sample: peripheral blood. The chain carries TRBV11-1 and TRBJ2-7; 8 positions agree with TRBD1. As DNA, the CDR3 is TGTGCCAGCAGCTACGGACAGGGATACGAGCAGTACTTC. It translates to CASSYGQGYEQYF. The full variable domain, with the rest looked up from reference TRBV11-1 and TRBJ2-7, is EAEVAQSPRYKITEKSQAVAFWCDPISGHATLYWYRQILGQGPELLVQFQDESVVDDSQLPKDRFSAERLKGVDSTLKIQPAELGDSAMYLCASSYGQGYEQYFGPGTRLTVT.